The 31 T cell receptor beta chains below were found in one sample sequenced in a study of blood T cells in healthy people across ages. PCR was performed a second time for about 7 to 11 cycles using a sample-barcoded 5' primer and a J-beta primer mix. TCRdb re-called the 5' RACE reads with MiXCR, one entry per CDR3 protein. The table has roughly 1,500,000 distinct CDR3 sequences, almost 35% seen once. Sample: blood. These receptors all come from a woman in her 30s in good health.

This clonotype was detected only a few times. This sequence joins TRBV7-3 and TRBJ1-2; D is possibly TRBD1 (6 bases). V shed 6 bases and J shed 2 bases, with 13 bases lying between them. Germline V gene data show CDR1 as SGHTA and CDR2 as FQGTGA. The CDR3 is made up of 14 amino acids. The CDR3, as DNA: TGTGCCAGCAGTCCCTACGACAGGAACTATGGCTACACCTTC. Amino acids: CASSPYDRNYGYTF. The complete variable domain, with remaining parts taken from reference TRBV7-3 and TRBJ1-2, reads GAGVSQTPSNKVTEKGKYVELRCDPISGHTALYWYRQSLGQGPEFLIYFQGTGAADDSGLPNDRFFAVRPEGSVSTLKIQRTERGDSAVYLCASSPYDRNYGYTFGSGTRLTVV.

This clonotype was observed once. The V call is TRBV4-2, the J call TRBJ2-7; perhaps TRBD1 as D (6 bases). Trimming left V 0 bases short and J 1 base short, with 7 bases between. The germline V gene encodes CDR1 LGHNA and CDR2 YNFKEQ. The CDR3 loop spans 14 amino acids. CDR3 in amino acids: CASSQDTGSYEQYF. The CDR3 DNA is TGTGCCAGCAGCCAAGATACAGGGTCCTACGAGCAGTACTTC.

This chain links TRBV29-1 with TRBJ1-2; TRBD1 is a possible D gene (6 bases). The CDR3 runs 13 residues. The germline CDR1 and CDR2 sequences are SQVTM and ANQGSEA. The V and J ends lost 0 bases and 6 bases respectively, with 11 bases between them. This CDR3 reads CSVEDFTGNGYTF. CDR3 nucleotides: TGCAGCGTTGAAGATTTTACAGGGAATGGCTACACCTTC.

The V and J genes are TRBV20-1 and TRBJ1-1; D unresolved. The CDR3 totals 13 residues. Deletions cut 3 bases from V and 4 bases from J, with 12 bases between. Germline assignment: CDR1 DFQATT and CDR2 SNEGSKA (reference sequence). The DNA of the CDR3 is TGCAGTGCTAGTCGGGTTGAGGGCACTGAAGCTTTCTTT. It specifies CSASRVEGTEAFF.

V gene TRBV7-9 combines with J gene TRBJ2-7; D perhaps matches TRBD2 (6 bases). The V end lost 8 bases, the J end lost 3 bases, and 17 bases lay between the germline ends. This CDR3 is built from 14 residues. Germline loops: CDR1 SEHNR, CDR2 FQNEAQ (reference sequence). CDR3 region: CASSERVQSYEQYF. In DNA, the CDR3 is TGTGCCAGCTCGGAGCGGGTTCAGAGCTACGAGCAGTACTTC.

This clonotype was counted ten times or more. The chain couples TRBV5-1 to TRBJ2-7; weak D call: TRBD2 (6 bases). Trimming stripped 0 bases from V and 7 bases from J, with 8 bases between. The length of the CDR3 is 12 residues. CDR1 is SGHRS, CDR2 YFSETQ, per germline. CDR3 nucleotides: TGCGCCAGCAGCTTGGCCAGCGGGGAGCAGTACTTC. Translating it yields CASSLASGEQYF. The full variable domain, rest sourced from reference TRBV5-1 and TRBJ2-7, is KAGVTQTPRYLIKTRGQQVTLSCSPISGHRSVSWYQQTPGQGLQFLFEYFSETQRNKGNFPGRFSGRQFSNSRSEMNVSTLELGDSALYLCASSLASGEQYFGPGTRLTVT.

The chain employs TRBV12-3 or TRBV12-4 and TRBJ2-7; D gene uncertain. The V end was cut by 8 bases, the J end by 3 bases, with 20 bases between. The CDR3 is 15 residues long. The CDR3 loop is CASQQRTHLDYEQYF. CDR3 nucleotide sequence: TGTGCCAGCCAGCAGAGGACGCATTTAGACTACGAGCAGTACTTC.

Comments on this clonotype: A much larger clone lies a single base off, so this may be a read error. This sequence joins TRBV27 and TRBJ2-3; the D gene could be TRBD1 or TRBD2 (5 bases each). This CDR3 contains 12 residues. Germline assignment: CDR1 MNHEY and CDR2 SMNVEV (reference sequence). Trimming removed 4 bases at V and 8 bases at J, with 10 bases between. The CDR3: CASSYGAGTQYF. Written as DNA, the CDR3 is TGTGCCAGCAGTTACGGGGCAGGTACGCAGTATTTT.

The chain recombines TRBV10-1 with TRBJ2-3, with 9 bases aligning to TRBD2. The CDR3 runs 17 residues. Germline V gives CDR1 WNHNN, CDR2 SYGVQD (reference sequence). Trimming at V came to 3 bases and at J to 4 bases, leaving 11 bases not matched to a gene. The CDR3: CASSEGSGGRAPDTQYF. The CDR3 coding sequence is TGCGCCAGCAGTGAAGGCTCTGGCGGGAGGGCCCCAGATACGCAGTATTTT.

For this clonotype: An end of the junction does not agree with germline; a read error may underlie this. This chain connects TRBV20-1 to TRBJ2-1; a weak D match, TRBD1 (7 bases). The CDR3 is made up of 15 amino acids. Per the germline V gene, CDR1 is DFQATT and CDR2 is SNEGSKA (reference sequence). CDR3 in DNA: TGCGGTGCTCGCAGTTTTGAGACAGGGAGGAATGAGCAGTTCTTC. It yields the protein CGARSFETGRNEQFF.

This clonotype has just a few counts. V and J are TRBV11-2 and TRBJ2-5; maybe TRBD1 (5 bases). The length of the CDR3 is 14 residues. Trimming pared 10 bases from V and 0 bases from J, leaving 15 bases between. CDR1 is SGHAT and CDR2 is FQNNGV in the germline V gene. The chain's CDR3 is CAISRQFYQETQYF. In nucleotides, the CDR3 is TGTGCCATCAGTAGACAGTTCTACCAAGAGACCCAGTACTTC.

The rearrangement joins TRBV5-1 to TRBJ1-2; no definite D call. This CDR3 spans 18 amino acids. Trimming stripped 0 bases from V and 1 base from J, with 19 bases between. Germline CDR1 reads SGHRS; CDR2 reads YFSETQ. The CDR3 reads CASSLAPGGGELNYGYTF. CDR3 in DNA: TGCGCCAGCAGCTTGGCCCCTGGAGGCGGTGAACTTAACTATGGCTACACCTTC.

This clonotype was seen only a few times. The chain combines TRBV6-2 or TRBV6-3 with TRBJ2-1, with 14 positions matching TRBD2. The germline V gene encodes CDR1 MNHEY and CDR2 SVGEGT. J was trimmed by 2 bases and V by 5 bases; bases with no gene match: 8. The CDR3 spans 18 residues. For the CDR3, the DNA is TGTGCCAGCAGTCCGGGACTAGCGGGAGTTAGGACCTACAATGAGCAGTTCTTC. Residues: CASSPGLAGVRTYNEQFF.

This chain links TRBV19 with TRBJ2-1; 13 nucleotides agree with TRBD2. In germline, CDR1 is LNHDA, CDR2 SQIVND (reference sequence). The length of the CDR3 is 17 residues. Unmatched junction bases numbered 6, after V lost 3 bases and J lost 4 bases. The CDR3 DNA reads as TGTGCCAGTAGTATGGGGGGACTAGCGGGACCGTACAATGAGCAGTTCTTC. This translates into CASSMGGLAGPYNEQFF. Combining the CDR3 with reference TRBV19 and TRBJ2-1 gives the whole variable domain DGGITQSPKYLFRKEGQNVTLSCEQNLNHDAMYWYRQDPGQGLRLIYYSQIVNDFQKGDIAEGYSVSREKKESFPLTVTSAQKNPTAFYLCASSMGGLAGPYNEQFFGPGTRLTVL.

This clonotype was detected only once. The chain combines TRBV29-1 with TRBJ2-2, with 10 bases fitting TRBD2. The CDR3 consists of 15 residues. The V gene's germline CDR1 is SQVTM and CDR2 ANQGSEA. V lost 5 bases, J lost 5 bases, and 8 bases stayed unmatched. The CDR3 region is CSVTLAGASTGELFF. CDR3 DNA sequence: TGCAGCGTTACCCTAGCGGGGGCCTCGACCGGGGAGCTGTTTTTT.

The chain recombines TRBV20-1 with TRBJ2-3, with 10 positions matching TRBD2. Per the germline V gene, CDR1 is DFQATT and CDR2 is SNEGSKA (reference sequence). The CDR3 has 17 amino acids. V lost 3 bases and J lost 6; bases outside the gene matches: 15. In DNA, the CDR3 is TGCAGTGCTAGGGGAGCCCAACTAGCGGGAAGGAGGGATACGCAGTATTTT. It specifies CSARGAQLAGRRDTQYF.

With respect to this clonotype: A read error may be the cause here, since a much bigger clone is one base away. This chain connects TRBV7-2 to TRBJ2-1; 10 positions agree with TRBD2. The CDR3 runs to 16 residues. CDR1 SGHTA and CDR2 FQGNSA come from the germline V gene. CDR3 coding DNA: TGTGCCAGCAGCTTAGACCTAGCGGGGGCCTACAATGGGCAGTTCTTC. Its protein is CASSLDLAGAYNGQFF.

V gene TRBV20-1 combines with J gene TRBJ1-6; 7 bases map to TRBD1. With V trimmed by 0 bases and J by 7 bases, 12 bases remained unmatched. The CDR3 is 17 amino acids. Looked up from germline, CDR1 is DFQATT and CDR2 is SNEGSKA (reference sequence). CDR3 nucleotides: TGCAGTGCTAGAGATCCGAATTGGACAGGAAGAAATTCACCCCTCCACTTT. Its translation: CSARDPNWTGRNSPLHF.

This clonotype was seen only a few times. The chain couples TRBV2 to TRBJ2-5; D uncertain. V was clipped by 6 bases and J by 4 bases, with 12 bases between them. The germline CDR1 and CDR2 sequences are SNHLY and FYNNEI. CDR3 length equals 13 residues. CDR3 loop: CASRDGFGETQYF. DNA for the CDR3: TGTGCCAGCAGGGACGGGTTTGGAGAGACCCAGTACTTC.

At least ten counts were recorded for this clonotype. In nucleotides, the CDR3 is TGTGCCAGCACCCCCCGGACTAGCGGGACCTACAATGAGCAGTTCTTC. Translated, it gives CASTPRTSGTYNEQFF. This chain connects TRBV6-1 to TRBJ2-1; 12 bases align to TRBD2. The CDR3 has 16 residues. Germline values: CDR1 MNHNS, CDR2 SASEGT. V lost 7 bases and J lost 2; bases outside the gene matches: 6.

In this sample, this clonotype turned up once. The chain uses TRBV3-1 and TRBJ2-7; 12 nucleotides line up with TRBD1. The CDR3 is made up of 16 amino acids. J was trimmed by 7 bases and V by 4 bases; bases with no gene match: 11. Germline V gene lookup returns CDR1 LGHDT and CDR2 YNNKEL (reference sequence). CDR3 loop: CASSPLVGQGAREQYF. CDR3 DNA sequence: TGTGCCAGCAGCCCCCTTGTGGGACAGGGGGCGCGTGAGCAGTACTTC.

This clonotype turned up a few times. The V call is TRBV6-5, the J call TRBJ1-2; 8 nucleotides agree with TRBD1. Germline V gives CDR1 MNHEY, CDR2 SVGAGI. The CDR3 is 13 amino acids. The V segment lost 6 bases and the J segment 3 bases; nucleotides outside the gene matches: 3. CDR3: CASRKTGDYGYTF. The DNA for the CDR3 is TGTGCCAGCAGGAAGACAGGGGACTATGGCTACACCTTC.

The V and J genes are TRBV7-8 and TRBJ2-1; maybe TRBD2 (7 bases). Germline values: CDR1 SGHVS, CDR2 FQNEAQ. This CDR3 has 16 amino acids. The V and J ends lost 1 base and 4 bases respectively, with 14 bases between them. CDR3 loop: CASSLGGGGTYNEQFF. The CDR3 nucleotides read TGTGCCAGCAGCTTAGGGGGGGGCGGGACTTACAATGAGCAGTTCTTC.

The chain joins TRBV25-1 to TRBJ2-6; D remains ambiguous. The CDR3 is made up of 15 amino acids. The germline V gene has CDR1 MGHDK and CDR2 SYGVNS. V was cut by 7 bases and J by 0 bases, with 10 bases left in between. The DNA for the CDR3 is TGTGCCAGCAACCGATATAACTCTGGGGCCAACGTCCTGACTTTC. The encoded protein is CASNRYNSGANVLTF.

A word on this clonotype: This may be a read error: a much more frequent sequence differs by one nucleotide. The chain recombines TRBV11-3 with TRBJ2-6; maybe TRBD1 (5 bases). Germline CDR1 reads SGHNT; CDR2 reads YENEEA. The CDR3 covers 13 residues. The CDR3 loop reads CASSFTGANVRTF. CDR3 DNA sequence: TGTGCCAGCAGCTTTACTGGGGCCAACGTCCGGACTTTC.

The chain employs TRBV20-1 and TRBJ1-2; no clear D gene. This CDR3 is 14 amino acids long. The germline gives CDR1 DFQATT, CDR2 SNEGSKA (reference sequence). Trimming pared 0 bases from V and 2 bases from J, leaving 10 bases between. The CDR3 is CSAREPGFNYGYTF. In DNA form, the CDR3 reads TGCAGTGCTAGAGAACCAGGATTCAACTATGGCTACACCTTC.

This clonotype has more than one count but fewer than ten. The chain has TRBV5-1 and TRBJ2-1; 9 positions match TRBD2. Germline V gene lookup returns CDR1 SGHRS and CDR2 YFSETQ. CDR3 length: 15 amino acids. V gave up 0 bases and J gave up 7 bases; unmatched junction bases: 5. In nucleotides, the CDR3 is TGCGCCAGCAGCTTGGCCGGACTAGCGAGTAATGAGCAGTTCTTC. This encodes CASSLAGLASNEQFF.

This sequence joins TRBV20-1 and TRBJ2-7; a weak D match, TRBD2 (6 bases). The CDR3 has 14 residues. Germline CDR1 DFQATT, CDR2 SNEGSKA (reference sequence). V was clipped by 0 bases and J by 2 bases, with 11 bases between them. CDR3 bases: TGCAGTGCTAGAGAAGGCGGGGTGGCCTACGAGCAGTACTTC. This codes for CSAREGGVAYEQYF.

Worth noting for this clonotype: A much larger clone differs from this one at a single base, so this may be a read error. V gene TRBV29-1 combines with J gene TRBJ2-5, with D uncertain. The V gene's germline CDR1 is SQVTM and CDR2 ANQGSEA. Trimming shortened V by 8 bases and J by 5 bases, and 12 bases separated the two germline ends. There are 11 residues in the CDR3. The CDR3 DNA sequence: TGCAGCTCGGACGGTTGGGAGACCCAGTACTTC. The encoded protein is CSSDGWETQYF.

The gene calls are TRBV12-3 or TRBV12-4 and TRBJ2-7; a weak D match, TRBD2 (5 bases). The CDR3 has 13 amino acids. The V end lost 3 bases, the J end lost 3 bases, and 9 bases lay between the germline ends. The CDR3 loop reads CASSFIGNYEQYF. In nucleotides, the CDR3 is TGTGCCAGCAGTTTTATCGGGAACTACGAGCAGTACTTC.

The table lists this clonotype with a few counts. The chain recombines TRBV7-6 with TRBJ2-2, with TRBD2 identical over 8 bases. From germline, CDR1 is SGHVS and CDR2 FNYEAQ. The CDR3 spans 15 residues. V gave up 3 bases and J gave up 0 bases; unmatched junction bases: 0. The CDR3 region has the DNA TGTGCCAGCAGCTTGGGACTAGCGAACACCGGGGAGCTGTTTTTT. Protein sequence: CASSLGLANTGELFF.